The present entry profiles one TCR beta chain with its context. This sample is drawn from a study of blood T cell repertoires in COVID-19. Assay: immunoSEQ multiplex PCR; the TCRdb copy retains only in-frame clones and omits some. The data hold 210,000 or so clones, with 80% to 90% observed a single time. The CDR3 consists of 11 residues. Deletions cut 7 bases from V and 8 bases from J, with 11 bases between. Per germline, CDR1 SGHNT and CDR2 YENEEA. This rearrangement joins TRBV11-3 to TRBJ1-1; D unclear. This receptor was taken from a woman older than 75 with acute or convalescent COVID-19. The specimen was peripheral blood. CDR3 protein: CASIEGGEAFF. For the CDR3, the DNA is TGTGCCAGCATTGAGGGAGGAGAAGCTTTCTTT.